This T cell receptor (beta chain) derives from a study of breast tumors, draining lymph nodes, adjacent tissues. Between the trimmed V and J ends, which lost 4 bases and 1 base, there was a span of 10 bases. Germline assignment: CDR1 MNHNS and CDR2 SASEGT. This CDR3 contains 15 residues. Using its own MiXCR run on the multiplex PCR reads, TCRdb lists one record per CDR3 protein. Here the sample spans some 130,000 distinct CDR3 sequences, 20% being singletons. This clonotype occurred a few times. The lymph nodes were axillary draining lymph nodes from breast cancer patients. The rearrangement uses TRBV6-1 and TRBJ2-2, with D possibly matching TRBD2 (6 bases). This sequence originates from a female donor with breast cancer. Some clones in this sample may be carry-over from other donors' samples. Sequenced input: axillary lymph node tissue. The CDR3 protein is CASSVGLKNTGELFF. The CDR3 bases are TGTGCCAGCAGTGTCGGACTAAAGAACACCGGGGAGCTGTTTTTT.